The rows below give T cell receptor beta chains drawn from one sample of a study of identical twins. MiXCR, run by TCRdb on the 5' RACE reads, gives a single entry per CDR3 protein. The table has 250,000 or so distinct CDR3 sequences, roughly 8% seen once. This same sample was also part of a study on yellow fever vaccine responses in identical twins.

Material for sequencing was CD8+ T cells sorted from blood. The source is a young woman in good health. Each CDR3 is given with its conserved first and last residue. A D gene is named only where the DNA matches it firmly. Some rows have no size entry. The others give once, few or many, or a class for an expanded clone.

cdr3_nt: TGTGCCAGTAGTATAGACCGAGAGACTAGCGGGGGGGCATGGAATGAGCAGTTCTTC
cdr3_aa: CASSIDRETSGGAWNEQFF
v_call: TRBV19
j_call: TRBJ2-1
clone_size: NA
d_call: TRBD2

cdr3_nt: TGTGCCAGCAGCGTAGAGGGGGCGGCCGGGGAGCTGTTTTTT
cdr3_aa: CASSVEGAAGELFF
v_call: TRBV9
j_call: TRBJ2-2
clone_size: few
d_call: TRBD1

cdr3_nt: TGTGCCAGCAGCCAATTTCAAGGGGGCGCGAACACCGGGGAGCTGTTTTTT
cdr3_aa: CASSQFQGGANTGELFF
v_call: TRBV14
j_call: TRBJ2-2
clone_size: many
d_call: TRBD1

cdr3_nt: TGTGCCAGCAGTTCTATGGGGGAGCAGTACTTC
cdr3_aa: CASSSMGEQYF
v_call: TRBV27
j_call: TRBJ2-7
clone_size: NA
d_call: NA

cdr3_nt: TGCAGTGCTAGAGATCCCCTAGCCTCTTACGAGCAGTACTTC
cdr3_aa: CSARDPLASYEQYF
v_call: TRBV20-1
j_call: TRBJ2-7
clone_size: NA
d_call: NA

cdr3_nt: TGTGCCAGCAGCTTAAGCCAGGGACCAAACTATGGCTACACCTTC
cdr3_aa: CASSLSQGPNYGYTF
v_call: TRBV7-9
j_call: TRBJ1-2
clone_size: NA
d_call: NA

cdr3_nt: TGCGCCAGCAGCATGGACGGCAGCTCCTACGAGCAGTACTTC
cdr3_aa: CASSMDGSSYEQYF
v_call: TRBV5-1
j_call: TRBJ2-7
clone_size: many
d_call: NA

cdr3_nt: TGCAGTGCTAGACCCGGGACAGCGAACACCGGGGAGCTGTTTTTT
cdr3_aa: CSARPGTANTGELFF
v_call: TRBV20-1
j_call: TRBJ2-2
clone_size: many
d_call: TRBD1

cdr3_nt: TGTGCCAGCAGGGCGGCCCTCTCCTACGAGCAGTACTTC
cdr3_aa: CASRAALSYEQYF
v_call: TRBV2
j_call: TRBJ2-7
clone_size: NA
d_call: NA

cdr3_nt: TGTGCCAGCAGTTTATATCCGACAGGGATTGCGGCTTTCTTT
cdr3_aa: CASSLYPTGIAAFF
v_call: TRBV12-3/TRBV12-4
j_call: TRBJ1-1
clone_size: few
d_call: TRBD1

cdr3_nt: TGTGCCAGCAGCCCCCCCGGGATTGGCGGACCGAACAATGAGCAGTTCTTC
cdr3_aa: CASSPPGIGGPNNEQFF
v_call: TRBV7-9
j_call: TRBJ2-1
clone_size: few
d_call: NA

cdr3_nt: TGTGCCAGCAGTTACCCGGGGACAGGGGACATCAACACTGAAGCTTTCTTT
cdr3_aa: CASSYPGTGDINTEAFF
v_call: TRBV6-5
j_call: TRBJ1-1
clone_size: few
d_call: TRBD1

cdr3_nt: TGTGCCAGCAGCCCTGACAGCGCGCCACAAGAGACCCAGTACTTC
cdr3_aa: CASSPDSAPQETQYF
v_call: TRBV7-2
j_call: TRBJ2-5
clone_size: many
d_call: NA

cdr3_nt: TGCAGCGCCCCGCGGAGCACCGGGGAGCTGTTTTTT
cdr3_aa: CSAPRSTGELFF
v_call: TRBV29-1
j_call: TRBJ2-2
clone_size: NA
d_call: NA

cdr3_nt: TGTGCCATCAGTGATACAGGGGCGGATGAAAAACTGTTTTTT
cdr3_aa: CAISDTGADEKLFF
v_call: TRBV10-3
j_call: TRBJ1-4
clone_size: NA
d_call: TRBD1

cdr3_nt: TGCGCCAGCAGCCAAGATGTGCGGGGACCTAGCTACGAGCAGTACTTC
cdr3_aa: CASSQDVRGPSYEQYF
v_call: TRBV4-3
j_call: TRBJ2-7
clone_size: many
d_call: NA